These 8 T cell receptor beta chains were all obtained from the same sample, sequenced in a study of T-cell memory formation after mild COVID-19 (TCRdb year 2021). The library was generated by 5' RACE. Sequenced on an Illumina NovaSeq 6000. TCRdb reprocessed the public reads (quality trimming at Q25 with fastp, clone calling with MiXCR) and kept in-frame beta chains. A single entry per CDR3 protein holds the most common genes and DNA from its merged rows. This sample has approximately 260,000 distinct CDR3 sequences in its table, and about a sixth of those were observed once. The ten largest account for around 23% of the sample. The sequenced material came from PBMCs or a T cell subset sorted from them (not recorded which). These receptors were obtained from a man aged 18 to 29 who had mild COVID-19 (a few samples of this study predate the infection). The sample titles of this study are shuffled in the database, so cell type and time point are left out; the donor was told from shared clones.

The chain links TRBV28 to TRBJ2-3; D remains unclear. Germline assignment: CDR1 MDHEN and CDR2 SYDVKM. This CDR3 is 11 amino acids long. Trimming stripped 7 bases from V and 6 bases from J, with 8 bases between. The CDR3 DNA sequence: TGTGCCAGCAAGGGTCGGGATACGCAGTATTTT. Translation gives CASKGRDTQYF.

This chain connects TRBV29-1 to TRBJ2-1; a weak D match, TRBD1 (5 bases). Trimming took off 5 bases at V and 7 bases at J, with 6 bases between the two ends. Germline V gene lookup returns CDR1 SQVTM and CDR2 ANQGSEA. The CDR3 is 10 residues long. The CDR3, as DNA: TGCAGCGTTCAGGGTAATGAGCAGTTCTTC. This gives the protein CSVQGNEQFF.

The rearrangement links TRBV7-2 to TRBJ2-5; TRBD2 matches at 10 bases. V lost 5 bases and J lost 5; bases outside the gene matches: 11. The CDR3 consists of 16 residues. Germline CDR1 is SGHTA and CDR2 is FQGNSA. This CDR3 reads CASSQDPAGGPETQYF. The CDR3, as DNA: TGTGCCAGCAGCCAGGATCCAGCGGGGGGGCCGGAGACCCAGTACTTC.

There are many counts of this clonotype. J is TRBJ2-3 and V is TRBV7-2; TRBD2 agrees at 10 bases. Per the germline V gene, CDR1 is SGHTA and CDR2 is FQGNSA. This CDR3 has 16 amino acids. Trimming at V came to 5 bases and at J to 4 bases, leaving 9 bases not matched to a gene. The CDR3 sequence: CASSRASGGGADTQYF. CDR3 nucleotide sequence: TGTGCCAGCAGCCGAGCTAGCGGGGGAGGGGCAGATACGCAGTATTTT.

The chain links TRBV28 to TRBJ2-2, with D unresolved. The CDR3 runs to 15 residues. CDR1 and CDR2 from the germline V gene are MDHEN and SYDVKM. V was clipped by 6 bases and J by 0 bases, with 11 bases between them. The DNA of the CDR3 is TGTGCCAGCAGCCCCGACGGAACGAACACCGGGGAGCTGTTTTTT. Translation: CASSPDGTNTGELFF.

This clonotype was observed a handful of times. The CDR3 here is CASSVSLAGMTDTQYF. CDR3 nucleotides: TGTGCCAGCAGCGTATCACTAGCGGGGATGACAGATACGCAGTATTTT. The V and J genes are TRBV9 and TRBJ2-3; 10 nucleotides line up with TRBD2. Losses at the gene ends were 1 base for V and 3 bases for J; bases not matched to a gene: 5. CDR1 and CDR2 (germline): SGDLS, YYNGEE. The CDR3 runs to 16 residues. The entire variable domain, with the rest obtained from reference TRBV9 and TRBJ2-3, is as follows: DSGVTQTPKHLITATGQRVTLRCSPRSGDLSVYWYQQSLDQGLQFLIQYYNGEERAKGNILERFSAQQFPDLHSELNLSSLELGDSALYFCASSVSLAGMTDTQYFGPGTRLTVL.

The V call is TRBV29-1, the J call TRBJ2-5, with a possible D match to TRBD2 (6 bases). The CDR3 has 14 residues. Germline-derived CDR1 and CDR2 are SQVTM and ANQGSEA. V lost 0 bases and J 4 bases, leaving 12 bases between the germline ends. The CDR3: CSVEDRGGIETQYF. CDR3 sequence (DNA): TGCAGCGTTGAAGATCGTGGAGGGATAGAGACCCAGTACTTC.

This clonotype was recorded a few times. The DNA of the CDR3 is TGTGCCAGCAGACGACTAGCGGGGACCTCCTCCTACAATGAGCAGTTCTTC. Translating it yields CASRRLAGTSSYNEQFF. The rearrangement links TRBV6-2 or TRBV6-3 to TRBJ2-1, with TRBD2 matching over 11 bases. Germline V lookup: CDR1 MNHEY, CDR2 SVGEGT. The CDR3 is 17 residues long. J lost 0 bases, V lost 6 bases, and 7 bases had no gene match.